This T cell receptor (beta chain) was sequenced during a study of yellow fever vaccine responses in identical twins. The study's findings and limits: Twin vaccine T cell responses reportedly seemed partly convergent, partly personalized.

Concerning this clonotype: Its specificity is unknown.

This CDR3 is 12 amino acids long. Germline CDR1 reads SGHAT; CDR2 reads FQDESV (reference sequence). J gave up 5 bases and V 5 bases, and 3 bases lay outside the gene matches. MiXCR, applied by TCRdb to the RT-PCR reads, yields one record per CDR3 protein. Among about 3,300 distinct CDR3 sequences, roughly 80% were seen once, and the ten largest hold more than 5.5%. The sequence derives from a woman between 18 and 29 years old who received the yellow fever vaccine. V is TRBV11-1 and J is TRBJ2-7, with 7 nucleotides matching TRBD1. The material sequenced was T cells from blood (PBMCs), unsorted or a sorted subset (not recorded which), taken before or after yellow fever vaccination (not recorded which). CDR3 protein: CASSTGVNEQYF. The CDR3, as DNA: TGTGCCAGCAGCACAGGGGTAAACGAGCAGTACTTC. Full variable domain (outside the CDR3, taken from reference TRBV11-1 and TRBJ2-7): EAEVAQSPRYKITEKSQAVAFWCDPISGHATLYWYRQILGQGPELLVQFQDESVVDDSQLPKDRFSAERLKGVDSTLKIQPAELGDSAMYLCASSTGVNEQYFGPGTRLTVT.